These 20 T cell receptor beta chains were sequenced from one sample in a study of blood T cell repertoires in COVID-19 (dated by TCRdb to the early 2020s). The protocol used for the library was the immunoSEQ multiplex PCR assay. TCRdb limited this immuneACCESS table to in-frame rearrangements with V and J called. A share of clones is missing; checked studies link under half to unresolved V genes, and the rest is unexplained. Here the sample has about 320,000 clones; around 90% occur a single time. Around 9.3% of the sample rests with the top ten. Sequenced sample: PBMCs or T cells enriched from blood (not recorded which). The receptors were gathered from a woman aged 18-29 years who had recovered from COVID-19.

The gene calls are TRBV5-1 and TRBJ2-7; TRBD2 is a possible D gene (6 bases). There are 13 residues in the CDR3. Germline-derived CDR1 and CDR2 are SGHRS and YFSETQ. The V end was cut by 3 bases, the J end by 1 base, with 8 bases between. The CDR3 protein is CASSSTRSYEQYF. The CDR3 nucleotides are TGCGCCAGCAGCTCGACTAGATCCTACGAGCAGTACTTC. Full variable domain (outside the CDR3, taken from reference TRBV5-1 and TRBJ2-7): KAGVTQTPRYLIKTRGQQVTLSCSPISGHRSVSWYQQTPGQGLQFLFEYFSETQRNKGNFPGRFSGRQFSNSRSEMNVSTLELGDSALYLCASSSTRSYEQYFGPGTRLTVT.

V gene TRBV28 combines with J gene TRBJ1-3, with D perhaps matching TRBD1 (5 bases). This CDR3 contains 15 residues. V lost 4 bases and J lost 8, with 18 bases in between. Germline CDR1 is MDHEN and CDR2 is SYDVKM. The CDR3 bases are TGTGCCAGCAGTTCCCCCAGGGAAACCTACGACACCATATATTTT. The encoded protein is CASSSPRETYDTIYF. Combining the CDR3 with reference TRBV28 and TRBJ1-3 gives the whole variable domain DVKVTQSSRYLVKRTGEKVFLECVQDMDHENMFWYRQDPGLGLRLIYFSYDVKMKEKGDIPEGYSVSREKKERFSLILESASTNQTSMYLCASSSPRETYDTIYFGEGSWLTVV.

The chain recombines TRBV20-1 with TRBJ1-1; no clear D. CDR1 DFQATT and CDR2 SNEGSKA come from the germline V gene (reference sequence). The CDR3 sequence is 14 residues long. V was pared by 3 bases and J by 2 bases, with 13 bases between. The CDR3 region has the DNA TGCAGTGCTAGTGGTACCAGATCAAACACTGAAGCTTTCTTT. Protein sequence: CSASGTRSNTEAFF.

This rearrangement joins TRBV7-3 to TRBJ1-2, with 7 positions matching TRBD1. V lost 4 bases to trimming and J lost 4 bases; unmatched junction nucleotides: 12. Germline V gene lookup returns CDR1 SGHTA and CDR2 FQGTGA. This CDR3 region has 16 residues. CDR3 amino acids: CASSYTTDRDSYGYTF. The CDR3 DNA is TGTGCCAGCAGCTACACCACAGACCGGGACAGCTATGGCTACACCTTC.

In this sample, this clone turned up once. The gene calls are TRBV7-9 and TRBJ1-1; D is perhaps TRBD1 (6 bases). V lost 10 bases and J 1 base, leaving 10 bases between the germline ends. This CDR3 is built from 12 residues. Germline CDR1 SEHNR, CDR2 FQNEAQ (reference sequence). As DNA, the CDR3 is TGTGCCACCGGGACAAAGAACACTGAAGCTTTCTTT. Residues: CATGTKNTEAFF.

The chain employs TRBV27 and TRBJ2-3; 11 positions agree with TRBD2. V gave up 5 bases and J gave up 10 bases; unmatched junction bases: 5. Germline assignment: CDR1 MNHEY and CDR2 SMNVEV (reference sequence). The CDR3 extends over 13 amino acids. DNA for the CDR3: TGTGCCAGCAGTCCATGGACTAGCGGGCCGCAGTATTTT. Translating gives CASSPWTSGPQYF.

The rearrangement joins TRBV19 to TRBJ1-1, with TRBD1 as a possible D gene (5 bases). The CDR3 is 14 amino acids. Trimming removed 3 bases at V and 5 bases at J, with 13 bases between. Germline CDR1 is LNHDA and CDR2 is SQIVND (reference sequence). The CDR3 is CASSILGGRTEAFF. The CDR3, as DNA: TGTGCCAGTAGTATTTTGGGGGGTCGAACTGAAGCTTTCTTT. The whole variable domain, remainder taken from reference TRBV19 and TRBJ1-1, is DGGITQSPKYLFRKEGQNVTLSCEQNLNHDAMYWYRQDPGQGLRLIYYSQIVNDFQKGDIAEGYSVSREKKESFPLTVTSAQKNPTAFYLCASSILGGRTEAFFGQGTRLTVV.

J is TRBJ2-7 and V is TRBV3-1 (or the pseudogene TRBV3-2); 10 nucleotides align to TRBD1. Trimming took 4 bases from V and 3 from J; bases not matched to a gene: 6. Germline V lookup: CDR1 LGHDT, CDR2 YNNKEL (reference sequence). The CDR3 covers 15 residues. CDR3 in amino acids: CASSPRDRGNYEQYF. DNA of the CDR3: TGTGCCAGCAGCCCCCGGGACAGGGGAAACTACGAGCAGTACTTC.

The rearrangement joins TRBV5-6 to TRBJ2-6; D is ambiguous. Trimming pared 4 bases from V and 2 bases from J, leaving 16 bases between. The germline gives CDR1 SGHDT, CDR2 YYEEEE. This CDR3 region has 17 residues. The CDR3: CASSLRLEVAGANVLTF. The CDR3 nucleotides read TGTGCCAGCAGCCTGAGGCTGGAAGTAGCTGGGGCCAACGTCCTGACTTTC.

The J gene is TRBJ2-7, the V gene TRBV24-1, with D possibly TRBD1 on 6 matching bases. This CDR3 has 13 amino acids. In germline, CDR1 is KGHDR, CDR2 SFDVKD. Between the trimmed V and J ends, which lost 9 bases and 2 bases, there was a span of 13 bases. In DNA form, the CDR3 reads TGTGCCACCCTTGGCAGGGGTGCCTACGAGCAGTACTTC. Translated: CATLGRGAYEQYF.

CDR3 sequence reads: CASSPVSGGQETQYF. The CDR3 coding sequence is TGTGCCAGCTCACCTGTATCGGGGGGACAAGAGACCCAGTACTTC. The chain is built from TRBV18 and TRBJ2-5; 7 positions match TRBD2. Germline lookup yields CDR1 KGHSH and CDR2 LQKENI. There are 15 residues in the CDR3. With V trimmed by 3 bases and J by 2 bases, 6 bases remained unmatched.

The chain has TRBV6-6 and TRBJ1-2, with 8 bases identical to TRBD1. J lost 8 bases, V lost 7 bases, and 12 bases had no gene match. The germline V gene encodes CDR1 MNHNY and CDR2 SVGAGI (reference sequence). The CDR3 totals 14 residues. The DNA of the CDR3 is TGTGCCAGCACCTATTTCCAGGGGGCTCAGGGCTACACCTTC. This encodes CASTYFQGAQGYTF.

This rearrangement joins TRBV5-4 to TRBJ1-6, with D tentatively TRBD1 (5 bases). Germline CDR1 reads SGHNT; CDR2 reads YYREEE (reference sequence). V gave up 0 bases and J gave up 5 bases, with 9 bases separating them. The CDR3 loop spans 15 amino acids. The DNA for the CDR3 is TGTGCCAGCAGCTTGGAGGGGCTTGATAATTCACCCCTCCACTTT. Its protein product is CASSLEGLDNSPLHF. Full variable domain (outside the CDR3, taken from reference TRBV5-4 and TRBJ1-6): ETGVTQSPTHLIKTRGQQVTLRCSSQSGHNTVSWYQQALGQGPQFIFQYYREEENGRGNFPPRFSGLQFPNYSSELNVNALELDDSALYLCASSLEGLDNSPLHFGNGTRLTVT.

J is TRBJ2-7 and V is TRBV6-1, with 8 bases lining up with TRBD1. The germline CDR1 and CDR2 sequences are MNHNS and SASEGT. V was pared by 1 base and J by 3 bases, with 5 bases of the junction left unmatched. CDR3 length: 15 residues. CDR3 loop: CASSEVGTGVYEQYF. CDR3 in DNA: TGTGCCAGCAGTGAAGTCGGGACAGGAGTCTACGAGCAGTACTTC.

This chain links TRBV5-1 with TRBJ1-3, with TRBD1 as a possible D gene (6 bases). In germline, CDR1 is SGHRS, CDR2 YFSETQ. The CDR3 runs to 16 residues. The V end lost 0 bases, the J end lost 3 bases, and 13 bases lay between the germline ends. The CDR3 protein is CASSLAGTHFGNTIYF. DNA for the CDR3: TGCGCCAGCAGCTTGGCCGGGACACACTTTGGAAACACCATATATTTT.

The rearrangement links TRBV7-3 to TRBJ2-5, with 12 bases that match TRBD1. V trimming: 2 bases; J trimming: 5 bases; junction bases outside the gene matches: 3. This CDR3 comprises 15 residues. Germline CDR1 reads SGHTA; CDR2 reads FQGTGA. The CDR3 here is CASSLGTGGWETQYF. CDR3 bases: TGTGCCAGCAGCTTAGGGACAGGGGGCTGGGAGACCCAGTACTTC. Combining the CDR3 with reference TRBV7-3 and TRBJ2-5 gives the whole variable domain GAGVSQTPSNKVTEKGKYVELRCDPISGHTALYWYRQSLGQGPEFLIYFQGTGAADDSGLPNDRFFAVRPEGSVSTLKIQRTERGDSAVYLCASSLGTGGWETQYFGPGTRLLVL.

The CDR3 bases are TGTGCCAGCAGCACTCCCGGGATCTATGGCTACACCTTC. Its protein is CASSTPGIYGYTF. The V gene is TRBV7-2, the J gene TRBJ1-2; no reliable D call. The germline gives CDR1 SGHTA, CDR2 FQGNSA. The CDR3 has 13 amino acids. Trimming left V 5 bases short and J 4 bases short, with 11 bases between.

This clone was seen once. V is TRBV4-3 and J is TRBJ1-4; TRBD1 matches 11 bases. The V gene end was trimmed by 4 bases and the J gene end by 0 bases; junction bases not matched to a gene: 10. The CDR3 has 19 residues. The germline CDR1 and CDR2 sequences are LGHNA and YSLEER. The CDR3 coding sequence is TGCGCCAGCAGCCTCCTAGCAAGGGGACAGGGGGCAACTAATGAAAAACTGTTTTTT. Protein sequence: CASSLLARGQGATNEKLFF.

A single count supports this clone. The chain couples TRBV4-2 to TRBJ2-4, with unresolved D. Germline CDR1 reads LGHNA; CDR2 reads YNFKEQ. This CDR3 comprises 13 residues. V dropped 5 bases and J dropped 4 bases, with 9 bases sitting between them. The CDR3 reads CASSSVLKNIQYF. For the CDR3, the DNA is TGTGCCAGCAGCTCGGTCCTTAAAAACATTCAGTACTTC.

The chain is built from TRBV9 and TRBJ2-3; the match to TRBD2 covers 10 bases. CDR1 and CDR2 (germline): SGDLS, YYNGEE. V lost 1 base, J lost 2 bases, and 4 bases stayed unmatched. This CDR3 is 16 amino acids long. The CDR3 region is CASSVSSGGYTDTQYF. The DNA of the CDR3 is TGTGCCAGCAGCGTATCTAGCGGGGGATACACAGATACGCAGTATTTT.